This TCR beta chain was sequenced during a study of shared clonotypes between healthy human individuals. The germline V gene encodes CDR1 SGHTA and CDR2 FQGTGA. The germline V and J ends were trimmed by 2 bases and 6 bases, with 11 bases remaining between them. CDR3 length: 14 amino acids. Donors were healthy HIV-negative adults without recent acute infections or vaccinations. There were only Caucasian adults among the donors, and all lived in Nashville, Tennessee. Sequencing was performed with immunoSEQ multiplex PCR; in TCRdb, only in-frame clones are kept and a portion is missing. The sample lists a few hundred thousand clones; around 96% were seen once.

Material: memory CD8+ T cells sorted from blood. Subset noted: CD45RO+ cells pooled with CCR7-negative TemRA cells. The chain links TRBV7-3 to TRBJ2-1, with a tentative D call TRBD2 (5 bases). The clonotype originates from a man aged 30 to 45 in good health. The CDR3 DNA sequence: TGTGCCAGCAGCTTAGGACCTAGCCTCAATGAGCAGTTCTTC. It encodes CASSLGPSLNEQFF.